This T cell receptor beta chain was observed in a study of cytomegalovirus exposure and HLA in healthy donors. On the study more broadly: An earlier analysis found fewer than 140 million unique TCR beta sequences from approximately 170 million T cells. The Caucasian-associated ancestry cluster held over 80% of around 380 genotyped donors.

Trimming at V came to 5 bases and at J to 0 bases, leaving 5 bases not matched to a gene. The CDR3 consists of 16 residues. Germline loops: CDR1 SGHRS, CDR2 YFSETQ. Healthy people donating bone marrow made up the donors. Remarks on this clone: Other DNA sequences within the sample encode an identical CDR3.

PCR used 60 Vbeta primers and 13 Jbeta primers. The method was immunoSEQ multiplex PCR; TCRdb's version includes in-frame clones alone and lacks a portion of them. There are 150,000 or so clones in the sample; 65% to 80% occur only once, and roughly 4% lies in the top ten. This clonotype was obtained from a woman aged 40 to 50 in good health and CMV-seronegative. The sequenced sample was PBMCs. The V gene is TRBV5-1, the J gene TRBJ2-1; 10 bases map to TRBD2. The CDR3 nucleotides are TGCGCCAGCAGTCTAGCTAGCGGGAGCTCCTACAATGAGCAGTTCTTC. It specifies CASSLASGSSYNEQFF.